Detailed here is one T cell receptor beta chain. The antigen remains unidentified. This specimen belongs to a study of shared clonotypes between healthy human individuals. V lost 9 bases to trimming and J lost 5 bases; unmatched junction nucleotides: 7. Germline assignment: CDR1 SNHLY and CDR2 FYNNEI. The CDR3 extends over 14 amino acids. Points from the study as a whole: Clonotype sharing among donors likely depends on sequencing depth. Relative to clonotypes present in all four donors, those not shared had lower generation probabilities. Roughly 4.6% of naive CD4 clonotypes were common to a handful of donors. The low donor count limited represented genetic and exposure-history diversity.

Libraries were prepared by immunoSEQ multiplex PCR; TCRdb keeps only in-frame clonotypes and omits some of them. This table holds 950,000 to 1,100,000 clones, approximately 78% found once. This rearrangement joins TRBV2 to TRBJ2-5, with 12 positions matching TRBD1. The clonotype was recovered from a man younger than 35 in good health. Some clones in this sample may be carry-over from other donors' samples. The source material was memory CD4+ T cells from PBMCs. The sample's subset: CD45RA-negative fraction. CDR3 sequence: CASGGTGGSETQYF. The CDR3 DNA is TGTGCCAGTGGGGGGACAGGGGGCTCGGAGACCCAGTACTTC.